This T cell receptor beta chain comes out of a study of T cells in Graves' hyperthyroidism and ophthalmopathy. This clonotype was observed many times. Clinical symptoms, serum thyroxine, TRAb, thyroid ultrasound and orbital computed tomography established diagnosis. The investigators amplified TCR beta CDR3 regions from RNA transcripts. With the HTBI primer set, the TCR CDR3 went through a first round of RT-PCR. Each CDR3 protein is one row after TCRdb ran MiXCR on the multiplex PCR reads. The data show approximately 700,000 distinct CDR3 sequences, with around 15% seen just once and roughly 8% held by the top ten. V was trimmed by 5 bases and J by 4 bases, leaving 8 bases between them. The CDR3 covers 11 residues. Germline lookup yields CDR1 DFQATT and CDR2 SNEGSKA (reference sequence).

The sample taken for sequencing was blood. The chain has TRBV20-1 and TRBJ1-2; the D is unclear. This TCR derives from a man aged 18 to 30 with Graves' hyperthyroidism. The CDR3 protein is CSALKGYGYTF. The CDR3 coding sequence is TGCAGTGCTCTTAAGGGCTATGGCTACACCTTC.